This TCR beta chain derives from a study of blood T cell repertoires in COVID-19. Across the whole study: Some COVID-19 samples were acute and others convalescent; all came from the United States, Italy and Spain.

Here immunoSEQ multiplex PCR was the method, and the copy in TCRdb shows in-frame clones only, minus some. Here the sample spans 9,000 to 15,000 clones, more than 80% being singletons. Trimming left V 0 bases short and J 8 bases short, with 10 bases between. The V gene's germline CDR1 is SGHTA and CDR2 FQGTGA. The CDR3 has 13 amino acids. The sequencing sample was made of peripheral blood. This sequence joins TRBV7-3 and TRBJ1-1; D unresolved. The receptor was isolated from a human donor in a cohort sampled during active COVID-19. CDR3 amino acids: CASSLTRTREAFF. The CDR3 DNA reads TGTGCCAGCAGCTTAACCCGAACCCGGGAAGCTTTCTTT.